This TCR beta chain originates from a study of control samples from healthy donors and cancer patients. The germline V gene encodes CDR1 LNHDA and CDR2 SQIVND (reference sequence). V was shortened by 8 bases and J by 5 bases, with 15 bases between the two germline ends. The CDR3 contains 13 residues. Generated by immunoSEQ multiplex PCR, the TCRdb table keeps only in-frame clones and is missing some. There are roughly 130,000 clones in the sample; 70% to 90% occur only once, and roughly 3.2% lies in the top ten. The receptor's source is a man between 45 and 60 years old in good health. Input material: blood. The chain has TRBV19 and TRBJ2-5, with D possibly TRBD1 on 6 matching bases. CDR3 sequence: CASQGTGWETQYF. CDR3 DNA sequence: TGTGCCAGTCAGGGGACGGGGTGGGAGACCCAGTACTTC.